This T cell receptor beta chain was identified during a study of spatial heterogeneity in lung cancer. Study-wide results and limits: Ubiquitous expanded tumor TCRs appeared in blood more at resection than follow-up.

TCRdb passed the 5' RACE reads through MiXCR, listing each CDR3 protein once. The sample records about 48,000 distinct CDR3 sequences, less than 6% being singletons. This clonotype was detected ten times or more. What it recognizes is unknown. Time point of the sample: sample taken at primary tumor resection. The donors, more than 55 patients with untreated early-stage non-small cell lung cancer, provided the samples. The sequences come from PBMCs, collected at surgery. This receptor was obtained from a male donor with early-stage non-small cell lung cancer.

The CDR3: CASSVSLNTEAFF. In nucleotides, the CDR3 is TGTGCCAGCAGCGTAAGCCTCAACACTGAAGCTTTCTTT. This chain joins TRBV9 and TRBJ1-1; D is uncertain. There are 13 residues in the CDR3. Germline CDR1 reads SGDLS; CDR2 reads YYNGEE. V was trimmed by 1 base and J by 2 bases, leaving 6 bases between them.